This TCR beta chain appears in the sequencing data of a study of T cells in Graves' hyperthyroidism and ophthalmopathy. The CDR3 sequence is 13 residues long. Trimming left V 4 bases short and J 6 bases short, with 12 bases between. Germline V CDR1 and CDR2: SGHDN, FVKESK. Amplified TCR beta CDR3 regions came from RNA transcripts. Carried out on the TCR CDR3, a first-round RT-PCR used the HTBI primer set. Using its own MiXCR run on the multiplex PCR reads, TCRdb lists one record per CDR3 protein. Altogether 560,000 or so distinct CDR3 sequences are present, 15% to 20% being singletons, with the ten largest covering over 45%. This clonotype was recorded at least ten times.

The source is a man in his forties with Graves' ophthalmopathy. Sequencing was carried out using blood. The chain recombines TRBV14 with TRBJ1-2; D is unresolved. The CDR3 is CASSPRTGDGYTF. CDR3 sequence (DNA): TGTGCCAGCAGCCCCAGGACCGGGGATGGCTACACCTTC.